A selection of T cell receptor beta chains follows, all from one sample in a study of T cells after yellow fever vaccination. TCRdb redid the calling of the 5' RACE reads with MiXCR, one entry per CDR3 protein. Here the sample spans a few hundred thousand distinct CDR3 sequences, around 6.8% being singletons. The sequenced sample was PBMCs, obtained 35 to 50 days after the first yellow fever vaccination. These receptors all come from a man aged 18 to 29 who received the YFV17D yellow fever vaccine. Both conserved end residues are trimmed from each CDR3. The D gene is left open where the match is weak. Not all rows give a size; the values are once, few, many and, for expanded clones, a class.

v_call	d_call	clone_size	cdr3_aa
TRBV24-1	TRBD1	few	ATSDLLYRDSQETQY
TRBV6-1	NA	few	ASRVQVNQPQH
TRBV10-3	TRBD2	few	GTSGGSQETQY
TRBV5-4	NA	NA	ASSLWGLHEQY
TRBV6-5	TRBD1	NA	ASSYGGQALNQPQH
TRBV6-5	NA	many	ASSHHLNTEAF
TRBV6-2/TRBV6-3	NA	few	ASSYNPRGREGEVGQETQY
TRBV28	NA	NA	ASSLGGRQQETQY
TRBV4-3	TRBD1	many	ASSLRGYTDTQY
TRBV4-1	NA	NA	ASSQDPHARGSGNTIY
TRBV7-3	NA	few	ASSLFSRRDNEQF
TRBV4-3	NA	many	ASSQEIRNSPLH
TRBV5-1	TRBD1	few	ASSLATGGVNIQY
TRBV7-9	TRBD2	many	ASGDVSGGDTGELF
TRBV2	TRBD2	few	ASSELAGAGETQY
TRBV5-1	TRBD1	many	ASSPRTGTNEKLF
TRBV5-1	NA	few	ASSLNVRSPLH
TRBV5-1	NA	NA	ASSENYGREKLF
TRBV14	TRBD2	few	ASSASGGALRYNEQF
TRBV6-7	TRBD2	few	ASYFIAGGRSYPYEQY
TRBV20-1	NA	few	SARDSLVRFGGYT
TRBV5-1	NA	few	ASSFGPQNPVEPQH
TRBV10-3	NA	few	AISGPKVEGGNTEAF
TRBV7-2	NA	NA	ASSFFSAHEQF
TRBV4-1	NA	few	ASSPWGQAQPQH
TRBV7-9	NA	few	ATVSAASTDTQY
TRBV7-2	TRBD1	many	ASSFTGTAKYGYT
TRBV4-2	NA	few	ASSQETPTGTGGDGYT
TRBV20-1	NA	few	SARWSGVYT
TRBV28	TRBD1	few	ASRPSGGTGELF
TRBV6-2/TRBV6-3	TRBD2	few	ASSYLAGWFLYNEQF
TRBV3-1	NA	few	ASSQGTGITGELF
TRBV7-3	NA	NA	ASSTDPQETQY
TRBV5-6	TRBD2	NA	ASSSASLADGELF
TRBV7-9	NA	few	ASSSPGSNQPQH
TRBV20-1	NA	many	SAPDGGGATDTQY
TRBV9	NA	NA	ASSQDTYSYNEQF
TRBV6-1	TRBD2	many	ASRSGLAGGTGELF
TRBV11-3	TRBD2	many	ASSSGGAQETQY
TRBV4-3	NA	many	ASSQEVFQTQY
TRBV28	NA	few	ASSGNTGELF
TRBV5-1	NA	NA	ASRKEGDTEAF
TRBV29-1	NA	many	SVEPLARGWNGYT
TRBV6-6	TRBD1	NA	ASSYRPGGGYT
TRBV12-3/TRBV12-4	TRBD1	few	ASSETGGKETQY
TRBV4-2	NA	NA	ASSQDPEFPETQY
TRBV7-2	NA	NA	ASSLGAAGVDTQY
TRBV20-1	TRBD1	NA	SARYRGRGPFSTDTQY